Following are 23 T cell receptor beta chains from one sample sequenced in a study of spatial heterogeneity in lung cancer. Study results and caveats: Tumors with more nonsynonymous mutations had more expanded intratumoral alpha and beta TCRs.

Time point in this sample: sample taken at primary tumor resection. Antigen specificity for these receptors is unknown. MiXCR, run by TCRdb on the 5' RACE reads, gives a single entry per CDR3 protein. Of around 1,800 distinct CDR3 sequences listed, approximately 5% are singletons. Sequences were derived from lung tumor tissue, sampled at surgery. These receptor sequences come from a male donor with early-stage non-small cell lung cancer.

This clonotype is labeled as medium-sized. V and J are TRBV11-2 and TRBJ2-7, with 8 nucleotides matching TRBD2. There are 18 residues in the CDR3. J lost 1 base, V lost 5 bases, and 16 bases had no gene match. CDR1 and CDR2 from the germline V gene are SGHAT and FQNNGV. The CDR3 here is CASSPRPQTSALSYEQYF. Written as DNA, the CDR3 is TGTGCCAGCAGCCCCAGACCTCAGACTAGCGCGTTATCCTACGAGCAGTACTTC.

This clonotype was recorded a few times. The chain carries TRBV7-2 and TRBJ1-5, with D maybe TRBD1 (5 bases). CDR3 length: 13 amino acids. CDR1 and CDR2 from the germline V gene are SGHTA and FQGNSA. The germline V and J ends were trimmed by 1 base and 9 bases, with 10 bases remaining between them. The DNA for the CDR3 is TGTGCCAGCAGCTTAGGGCAGGGAGGGCCCCAGCATTTT. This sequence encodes CASSLGQGGPQHF.

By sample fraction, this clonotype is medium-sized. In nucleotides, the CDR3 is TGCAGCGTTGGAGACCCGGGACGCTACAATGAGCAGTTCTTC. This codes for CSVGDPGRYNEQFF. V usage is TRBV29-1 and J usage is TRBJ2-1; D may correspond to TRBD1 or TRBD2 (5 bases each). V lost 4 bases and J lost 3, with 13 bases in between. CDR1 and CDR2 (germline): SQVTM, ANQGSEA. The CDR3 extends over 14 amino acids.

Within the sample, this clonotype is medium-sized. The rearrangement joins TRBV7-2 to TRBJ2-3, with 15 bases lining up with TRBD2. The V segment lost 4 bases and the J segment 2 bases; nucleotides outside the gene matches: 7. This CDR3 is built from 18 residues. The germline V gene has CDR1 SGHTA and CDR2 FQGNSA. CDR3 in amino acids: CASSSTRTSGRVTDTQYF. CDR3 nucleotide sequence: TGTGCCAGCAGCTCGACCCGGACTAGCGGGAGGGTCACAGATACGCAGTATTTT.

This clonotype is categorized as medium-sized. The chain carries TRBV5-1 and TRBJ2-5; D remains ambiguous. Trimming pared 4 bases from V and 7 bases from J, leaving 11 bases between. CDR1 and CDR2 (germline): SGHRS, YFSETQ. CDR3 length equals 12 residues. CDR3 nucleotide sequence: TGCGCCAGCAGCCCGGGCCCCGGGACCCAGTACTTC. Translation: CASSPGPGTQYF. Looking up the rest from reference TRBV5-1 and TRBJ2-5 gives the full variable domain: KAGVTQTPRYLIKTRGQQVTLSCSPISGHRSVSWYQQTPGQGLQFLFEYFSETQRNKGNFPGRFSGRQFSNSRSEMNVSTLELGDSALYLCASSPGPGTQYFGPGTRLLVL.

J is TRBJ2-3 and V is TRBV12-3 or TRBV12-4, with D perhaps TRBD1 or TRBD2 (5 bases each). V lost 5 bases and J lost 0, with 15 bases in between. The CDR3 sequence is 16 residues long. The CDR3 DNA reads TGTGCCAGCAGTGGGAGACAGCTAACTAGCACAGATACGCAGTATTTT. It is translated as CASSGRQLTSTDTQYF.

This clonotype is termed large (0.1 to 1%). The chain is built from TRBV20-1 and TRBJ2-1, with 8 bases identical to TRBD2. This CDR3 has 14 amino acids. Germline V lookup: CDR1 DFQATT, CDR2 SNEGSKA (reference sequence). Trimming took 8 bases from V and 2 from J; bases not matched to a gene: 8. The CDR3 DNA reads TGCAGTCCCTCGGGAGGGATGACCTACAATGAGCAGTTCTTC. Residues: CSPSGGMTYNEQFF.

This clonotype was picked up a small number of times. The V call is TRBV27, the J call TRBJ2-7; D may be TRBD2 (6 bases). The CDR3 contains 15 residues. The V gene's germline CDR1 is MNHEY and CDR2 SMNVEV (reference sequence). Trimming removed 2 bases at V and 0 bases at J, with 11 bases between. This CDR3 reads CASSLTDYSSYEQYF. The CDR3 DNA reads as TGTGCCAGCAGTTTAACGGACTACAGCTCCTACGAGCAGTACTTC.

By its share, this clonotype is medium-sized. CDR3 protein: CASSLGQGIYNEQFF. The CDR3 region has the DNA TGTGCCAGCAGCTTAGGTCAGGGTATCTACAATGAGCAGTTCTTC. The chain carries TRBV11-2 and TRBJ2-1; the D gene is possibly TRBD1 (5 bases). The CDR3 extends over 15 amino acids. Per germline, CDR1 SGHAT and CDR2 FQNNGV. V was clipped by 1 base and J by 3 bases, with 10 bases between them.

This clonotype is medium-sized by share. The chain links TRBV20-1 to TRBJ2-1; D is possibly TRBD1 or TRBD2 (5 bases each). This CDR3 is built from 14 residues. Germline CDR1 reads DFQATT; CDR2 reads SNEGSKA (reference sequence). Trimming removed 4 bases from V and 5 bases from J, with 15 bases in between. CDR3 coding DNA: TGCAGTGCTAACGCCTGGGGGTCAAACAATGAGCAGTTCTTC. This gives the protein CSANAWGSNNEQFF.

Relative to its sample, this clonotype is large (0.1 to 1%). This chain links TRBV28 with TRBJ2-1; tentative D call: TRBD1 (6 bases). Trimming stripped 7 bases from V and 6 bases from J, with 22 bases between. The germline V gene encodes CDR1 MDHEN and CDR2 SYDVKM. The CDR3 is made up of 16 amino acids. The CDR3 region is CASTLQQSGAGNEQFF. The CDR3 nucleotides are TGTGCCAGCACCTTACAACAATCAGGGGCTGGCAATGAGCAGTTCTTC.

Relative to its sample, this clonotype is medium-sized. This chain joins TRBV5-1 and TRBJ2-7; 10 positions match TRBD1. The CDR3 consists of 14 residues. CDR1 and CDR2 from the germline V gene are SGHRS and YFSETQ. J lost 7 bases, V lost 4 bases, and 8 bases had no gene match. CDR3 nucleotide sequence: TGCGCCAGCAGCCCCGGGACAGGGGTAAGAGAGCAGTACTTC. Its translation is CASSPGTGVREQYF.

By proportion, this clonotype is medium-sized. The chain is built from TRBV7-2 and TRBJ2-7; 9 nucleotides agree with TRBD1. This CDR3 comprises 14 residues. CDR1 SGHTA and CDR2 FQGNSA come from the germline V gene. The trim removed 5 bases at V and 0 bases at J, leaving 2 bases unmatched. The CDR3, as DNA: TGTGCCAGCAGCGCGACAGGGGGCTCCTACGAGCAGTACTTC. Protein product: CASSATGGSYEQYF.

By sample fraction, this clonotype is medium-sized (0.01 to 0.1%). The CDR3 here is CSARDFGESNEQFF. The CDR3 DNA sequence: TGCAGTGCTAGAGATTTCGGGGAAAGCAATGAGCAGTTCTTC. The chain employs TRBV20-1 and TRBJ2-1, with D possibly matching TRBD2 (5 bases). The V end was cut by 0 bases, the J end by 6 bases, with 12 bases between. The CDR3 runs 14 residues. The germline V gene encodes CDR1 DFQATT and CDR2 SNEGSKA (reference sequence).

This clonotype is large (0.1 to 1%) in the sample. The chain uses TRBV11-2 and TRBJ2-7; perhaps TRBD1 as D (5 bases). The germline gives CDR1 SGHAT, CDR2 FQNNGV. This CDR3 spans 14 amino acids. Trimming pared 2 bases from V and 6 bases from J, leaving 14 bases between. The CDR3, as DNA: TGTGCCAGCAGCTTACAGGGATTCCCCATCGAGCAGTACTTC. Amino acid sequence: CASSLQGFPIEQYF.

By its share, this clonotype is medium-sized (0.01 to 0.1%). The chain's CDR3 is CASSLSRYSNQPQHF. Written as DNA, the CDR3 is TGTGCCAGCAGTTTATCGCGATATAGCAATCAGCCCCAGCATTTT. The rearrangement uses TRBV27 and TRBJ1-5; D ambiguous. Germline CDR1 is MNHEY and CDR2 is SMNVEV (reference sequence). The CDR3 runs to 15 residues. Trimming removed 0 bases from V and 0 bases from J, with 6 bases in between.

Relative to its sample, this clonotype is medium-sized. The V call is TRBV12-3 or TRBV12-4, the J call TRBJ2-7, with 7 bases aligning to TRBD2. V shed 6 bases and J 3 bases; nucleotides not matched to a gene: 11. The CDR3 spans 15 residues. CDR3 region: CASSSWSSGRYEQYF. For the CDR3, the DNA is TGTGCCAGCAGCTCCTGGTCTAGCGGCCGCTACGAGCAGTACTTC.

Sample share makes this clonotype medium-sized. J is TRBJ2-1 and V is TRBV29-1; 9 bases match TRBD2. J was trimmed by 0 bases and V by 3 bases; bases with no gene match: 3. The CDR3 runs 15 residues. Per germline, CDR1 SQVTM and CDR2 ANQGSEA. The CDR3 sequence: CSVELSGSSYNEQFF. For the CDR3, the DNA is TGCAGCGTTGAGCTTAGCGGGAGCTCCTACAATGAGCAGTTCTTC.

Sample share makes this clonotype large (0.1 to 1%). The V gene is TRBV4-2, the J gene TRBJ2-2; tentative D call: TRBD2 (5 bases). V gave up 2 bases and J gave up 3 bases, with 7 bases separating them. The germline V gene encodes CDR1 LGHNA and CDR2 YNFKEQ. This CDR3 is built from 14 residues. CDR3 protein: CASSQQEDTGELFF. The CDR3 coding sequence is TGTGCCAGCAGCCAACAGGAGGACACCGGGGAGCTGTTTTTT.

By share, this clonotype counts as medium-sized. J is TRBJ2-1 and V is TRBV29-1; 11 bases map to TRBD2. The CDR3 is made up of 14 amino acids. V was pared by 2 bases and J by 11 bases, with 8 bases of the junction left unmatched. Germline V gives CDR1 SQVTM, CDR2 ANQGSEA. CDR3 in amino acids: CSVEFPRLAGKQFF. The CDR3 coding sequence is TGCAGCGTTGAATTCCCGAGACTAGCGGGAAAGCAGTTCTTC.

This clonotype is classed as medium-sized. Here the CDR3 DNA reads TGTGCCAGCAGCTTTGGAGGGCCTGGGGCCAACGTCCTGACTTTC. Translated, it gives CASSFGGPGANVLTF. The chain employs TRBV11-2 and TRBJ2-6; D might be TRBD2 (6 bases). The V gene lost 3 bases and the J gene lost 2 bases, with 8 bases spanning the gap. The CDR3 extends over 15 amino acids. Germline V gene data show CDR1 as SGHAT and CDR2 as FQNNGV.

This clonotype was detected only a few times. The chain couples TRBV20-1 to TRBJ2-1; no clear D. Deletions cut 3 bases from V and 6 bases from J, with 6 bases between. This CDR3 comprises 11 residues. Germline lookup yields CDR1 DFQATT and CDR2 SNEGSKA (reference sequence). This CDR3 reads CSASLSNEQFF. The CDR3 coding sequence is TGCAGTGCTAGTCTTTCCAATGAGCAGTTCTTC.

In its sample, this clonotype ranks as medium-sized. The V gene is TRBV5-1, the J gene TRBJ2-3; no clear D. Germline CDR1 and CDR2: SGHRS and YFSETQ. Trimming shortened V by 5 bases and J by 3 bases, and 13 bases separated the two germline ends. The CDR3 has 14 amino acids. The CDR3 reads CASRDLTVTDTQYF. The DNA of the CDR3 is TGCGCCAGCAGGGATTTAACGGTAACAGATACGCAGTATTTT.